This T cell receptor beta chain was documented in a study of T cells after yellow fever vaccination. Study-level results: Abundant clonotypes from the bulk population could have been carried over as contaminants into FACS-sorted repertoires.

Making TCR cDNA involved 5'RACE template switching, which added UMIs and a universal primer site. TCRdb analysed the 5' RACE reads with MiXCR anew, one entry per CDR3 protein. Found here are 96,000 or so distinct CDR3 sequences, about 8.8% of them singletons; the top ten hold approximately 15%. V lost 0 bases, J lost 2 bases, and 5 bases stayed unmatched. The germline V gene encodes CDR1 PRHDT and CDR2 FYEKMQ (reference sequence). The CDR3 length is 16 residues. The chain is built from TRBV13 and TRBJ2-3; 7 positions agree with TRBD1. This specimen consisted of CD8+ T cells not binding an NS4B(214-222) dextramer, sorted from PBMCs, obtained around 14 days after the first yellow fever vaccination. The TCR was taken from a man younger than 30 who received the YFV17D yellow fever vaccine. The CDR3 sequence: CASSLGPRGYTDTQYF. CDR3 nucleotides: TGTGCCAGCAGCTTAGGGCCCAGGGGGTACACAGATACGCAGTATTTT.